This T cell receptor (beta chain) was recovered during a study of shared clonotypes between healthy human individuals. Whole-study results and caveats: Memory subsets generally showed smaller estimated richness than naive subsets did.

Every donor was a Caucasian adult from Nashville, Tennessee. The V gene's germline CDR1 is SGHDT and CDR2 YYEEEE. The CDR3 is 13 residues long. Between the trimmed V and J ends, which lost 5 bases and 4 bases, there was a span of 9 bases. This was a deep-level run. Generated by immunoSEQ multiplex PCR, the TCRdb table keeps only in-frame clones and is missing some. The sample lists 400,000 to 600,000 clones, around 95% seen once, with 0.05% to 0.07% in the top ten. For this clone: Its antigen is not identified.

The sequencing input was naive CD4+ T cells sorted from blood. Documented subset: CD45RA+ positively selected. This TCR was sampled from a woman aged 25 to 45 in good health. The rearrangement joins TRBV5-6 to TRBJ1-4; D may be TRBD1 (5 bases). The CDR3 DNA is TGTGCCAGCAGTTATGACAGTAATGAAAAACTGTTTTTT. Encoded protein: CASSYDSNEKLFF.